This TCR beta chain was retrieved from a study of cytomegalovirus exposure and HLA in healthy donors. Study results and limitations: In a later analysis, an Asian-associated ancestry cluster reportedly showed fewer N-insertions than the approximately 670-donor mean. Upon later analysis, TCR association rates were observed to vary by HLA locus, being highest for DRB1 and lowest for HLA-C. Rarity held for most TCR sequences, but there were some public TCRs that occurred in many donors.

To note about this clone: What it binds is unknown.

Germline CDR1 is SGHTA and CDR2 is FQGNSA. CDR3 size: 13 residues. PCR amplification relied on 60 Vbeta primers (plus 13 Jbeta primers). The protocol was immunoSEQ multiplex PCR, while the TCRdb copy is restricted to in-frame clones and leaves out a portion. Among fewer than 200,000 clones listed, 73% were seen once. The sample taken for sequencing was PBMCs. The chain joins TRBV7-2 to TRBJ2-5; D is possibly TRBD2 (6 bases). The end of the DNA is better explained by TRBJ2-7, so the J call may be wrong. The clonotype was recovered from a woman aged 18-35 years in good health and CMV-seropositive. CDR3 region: CASSFAGNYEQYF. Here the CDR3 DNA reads TGTGCCAGCAGCTTTGCGGGGAACTACGAGCAGTACTTC.